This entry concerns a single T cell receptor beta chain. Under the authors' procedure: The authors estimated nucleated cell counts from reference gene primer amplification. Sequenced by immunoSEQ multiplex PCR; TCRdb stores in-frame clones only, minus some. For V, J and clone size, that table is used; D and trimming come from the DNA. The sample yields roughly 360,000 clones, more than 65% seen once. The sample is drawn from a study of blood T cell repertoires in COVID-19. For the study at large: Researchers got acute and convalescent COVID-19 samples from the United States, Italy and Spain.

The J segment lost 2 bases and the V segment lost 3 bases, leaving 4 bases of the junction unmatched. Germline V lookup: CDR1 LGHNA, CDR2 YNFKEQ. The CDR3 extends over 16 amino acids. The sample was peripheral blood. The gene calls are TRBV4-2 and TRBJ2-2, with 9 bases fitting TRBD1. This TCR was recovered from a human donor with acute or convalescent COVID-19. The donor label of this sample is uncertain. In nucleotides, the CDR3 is TGTGCCAGCAGCCAGGGGGGACAGGGAAACACCGGGGAGCTGTTTTTT. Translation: CASSQGGQGNTGELFF.